Below are 6 T cell receptor beta chains sequenced from a single sample in a study of T cells after yellow fever vaccination. From the 5' RACE reads, TCRdb called clonotypes with MiXCR, one entry per CDR3 protein. The sample holds 450,000 to 600,000 distinct CDR3 sequences, approximately 15% seen once. Sequences were derived from PBMCs, sampled on the day of the yellow fever booster vaccination. These receptors all stem from a man aged 25 to 40 who received the YFV17D yellow fever vaccine.

This clonotype was recorded a few times. The CDR3 bases are TGTGCCAGCTCACCACCGAATCACGGGAAGGACGAGCAGTACTTC. Translating it yields CASSPPNHGKDEQYF. V gene TRBV18 combines with J gene TRBJ2-7; perhaps TRBD2 as D (5 bases). Germline V gene data show CDR1 as KGHSH and CDR2 as LQKENI. CDR3 length equals 15 residues. Trimming stripped 0 bases from V and 5 bases from J, with 14 bases between.

This clonotype was seen repeatedly, ten times or more. The chain joins TRBV12-3 or TRBV12-4 to TRBJ2-1; TRBD1 is a possible D gene (6 bases). V was trimmed by 5 bases and J by 4 bases, leaving 12 bases between them. This CDR3 is 14 amino acids long. The CDR3 sequence: CASSIRTEYNEQFF. The CDR3 nucleotides are TGTGCCAGCAGTATAAGGACAGAATACAATGAGCAGTTCTTC.

The table lists this clonotype with a few counts. This chain joins TRBV7-2 and TRBJ2-4, with TRBD2 identical over 16 bases. The V gene's germline CDR1 is SGHTA and CDR2 FQGNSA. V gave up 5 bases and J gave up 6 bases; unmatched junction bases: 7. The CDR3 loop spans 17 amino acids. CDR3 nucleotides: TGTGCCAGCAGCCCGGGACTAGCGGGAGGGGTGCGAAACATTCAGTACTTC. It translates to CASSPGLAGGVRNIQYF.

This clonotype was counted many times. The chain combines TRBV20-1 with TRBJ2-5; 8 positions agree with TRBD2. Germline CDR1 is DFQATT and CDR2 is SNEGSKA (reference sequence). V dropped 6 bases and J dropped 1; count of bases not matched to a gene: 10. This CDR3 spans 15 amino acids. The CDR3 coding sequence is TGCAGTGCCACCGGGGGGGATGACCTCCAAGAGACCCAGTACTTC. This codes for CSATGGDDLQETQYF.

The rearrangement joins TRBV5-1 to TRBJ2-3, with 11 bases that match TRBD2. CDR3 length: 15 residues. The junction had 5 bases not matched to a gene; V was cut back by 4 bases and J by 4 bases. Germline-derived CDR1 and CDR2 are SGHRS and YFSETQ. CDR3 sequence reads: CASSGTSGRSDTQYF. CDR3 DNA: TGCGCCAGCAGCGGTACTAGCGGGAGATCAGATACGCAGTATTTT. The full variable domain, with the rest looked up from reference TRBV5-1 and TRBJ2-3, is KAGVTQTPRYLIKTRGQQVTLSCSPISGHRSVSWYQQTPGQGLQFLFEYFSETQRNKGNFPGRFSGRQFSNSRSEMNVSTLELGDSALYLCASSGTSGRSDTQYFGPGTRLTVL.

The chain combines TRBV5-6 with TRBJ2-5; no definite D call. Germline CDR1 reads SGHDT; CDR2 reads YYEEEE. This CDR3 comprises 15 residues. Trimming stripped 2 bases from V and 1 base from J, with 12 bases between. CDR3 region: CASSFSWPVQETQYF. The CDR3 nucleotides are TGTGCCAGCAGCTTCTCCTGGCCAGTCCAAGAGACCCAGTACTTC.